A selection of T cell receptor beta chains follows, all from one sample in a study of cytomegalovirus exposure and HLA in healthy donors. Generated by immunoSEQ multiplex PCR, the TCRdb table keeps only in-frame clones and is missing some. The profile covers some 190,000 clones, with approximately 73% appearing a single time and 2% to 2.5% taken by the ten largest. What was sequenced was PBMCs. The receptors originated from a woman under 40 in good health and CMV-seropositive. The CDR3 runs from the conserved cysteine through the conserved F or W. D genes are given only for firm matches. Rows give clone size only sometimes, using once, few, many, or a class for an expanded clone.

abundance | j_gene | v_gene | d_gene | CDR3aa | CDR3nt
. | TRBJ2-7 | TRBV4-3 | . | CASSQEQWAYEQYF | TGCGCCAGCAGCCAAGAACAGTGGGCCTACGAGCAGTACTTC
. | TRBJ1-2 | TRBV27 | . | CASRPTGVNYGYTF | TGTGCCAGCAGACCGACAGGCGTTAACTATGGCTACACCTTC
. | TRBJ1-4 | TRBV2 | TRBD1 | CASSAEQGFRGEKLFF | TGTGCCAGCAGTGCGGAACAGGGGTTCAGAGGTGAAAAACTGTTTTTT
. | TRBJ1-2 | TRBV12-5 | . | CASGDGQTNYGYTF | TGTGCTAGTGGCGATGGACAGACTAACTATGGCTACACCTTC
once | TRBJ1-1 | TRBV7-2 | . | CASSSAWGDTEAFF | TGTGCCAGCAGCTCTGCGTGGGGGGACACTGAAGCTTTCTTT
. | TRBJ2-6 | TRBV7-6 | . | CASRLSGANVLTF | TGTGCCAGCAGGCTATCCGGGGCCAACGTCCTGACTTTC
. | TRBJ2-3 | TRBV18 | . | CASSPPQGTDTQYF | TGTGCCAGCTCACCACCCCAGGGCACAGATACGCAGTATTTT
once | TRBJ1-2 | TRBV7-2 | . | CASSLSGGGYTF | TGTGCCAGCAGCCTGAGTGGGGGGGGGTACACCTTC
. | TRBJ1-6 | TRBV27 | TRBD1 | CASSGTGDSPLHF | TGTGCCAGCAGCGGGACAGGGGACTCACCCCTCCACTTT
. | TRBJ2-5 | TRBV5-1 | TRBD1 | CASSLTGGIQETQYF | TGCGCCAGCAGCTTGACAGGGGGTATACAAGAGACCCAGTACTTC
. | TRBJ2-7 | TRBV18 | . | CASSPPALVDEQYF | TGTGCCAGCTCACCACCTGCCCTAGTCGACGAGCAGTACTTC
. | TRBJ2-1 | TRBV4-2 | . | CASSQALLQVGAEQFF | TGTGCCAGCAGCCAAGCCCTCTTACAGGTCGGAGCTGAGCAGTTCTTC
. | TRBJ2-7 | TRBV4-1 | TRBD2 | CASSQESAGGREQYF | TGCGCCAGCAGCCAAGAATCCGCGGGGGGGCGGGAGCAGTACTTC
. | TRBJ2-1 | TRBV19 | . | CASSKDLYNEQFF | TGTGCCAGTAGTAAAGATTTATACAATGAGCAGTTCTTC
. | TRBJ1-6 | TRBV9 | . | CASSNNPGAHYNSPLHF | TGTGCCAGCAGCAATAACCCAGGGGCCCACTATAATTCACCCCTCCACTTT
. | TRBJ2-3 | TRBV7-2 | . | CASSLVAAGGTDTQYF | TGTGCCAGCAGCTTAGTGGCGGCGGGCGGAACAGATACGCAGTATTTT
. | TRBJ1-6 | TRBV5-5 | TRBD1 | CASSLAGQGRRSPLHF | TGTGCCAGCAGCTTGGCGGGACAGGGGCGTCGTTCACCCCTCCACTTT
. | TRBJ2-5 | TRBV19 | . | CASSSGAGPASGETQYF | TGTGCCAGTAGTAGCGGGGCGGGGCCCGCGAGTGGAGAGACCCAGTACTTC
once | TRBJ2-5 | TRBV5-8 | . | CASSLMGEDQETQYF | TGTGCCAGCAGCTTGATGGGCGAAGACCAAGAGACCCAGTACTTC
. | TRBJ1-2 | TRBV28 | TRBD1 | CASSNPGQAGGYTF | TGTGCCAGCAGCAATCCGGGACAGGCGGGGGGCTACACCTTC
. | TRBJ1-4 | TRBV28 | . | CASSLRGYGEKLFF | TGTGCCAGCAGTCTCAGGGGTTACGGAGAAAAACTGTTTTTT
. | TRBJ2-5 | TRBV5-5 | TRBD2 | CASSLGGKETQYF | TGTGCCAGCAGTCTGGGAGGGAAAGAGACCCAGTACTTC
once | TRBJ2-5 | TRBV11-2 | . | CASSNSGTFQETQYF | TGTGCCAGCAGTAATAGCGGAACTTTCCAAGAGACCCAGTACTTC
. | TRBJ1-3 | TRBV7-2 | TRBD1 | CASSRPGTGNPHSGNTIYF | TGTGCCAGCAGCCGGCCGGGGACAGGTAACCCTCACTCTGGAAACACCATATATTTT
few | TRBJ2-7 | TRBV4-3 | . | CASSPQLAYEQYF | TGCGCCAGCAGCCCCCAACTAGCCTACGAGCAGTACTTC